Listed below are T cell receptor beta chains from one sample, sequenced in a study of regulatory T cells in long-lasting Graves disease. Each CDR3 protein gets one entry after TCRdb re-called the multiplex PCR reads with MiXCR. The sample has approximately 690,000 distinct CDR3 sequences, about 30% seen once. Sequences were derived from peripheral blood mononuclear cells (PBMCs), sampled when the disease was refractory, from a patient treated with antithyroid drugs. These receptors originate from a female donor with Graves disease. Both conserved end residues are part of each CDR3. D genes are given only for firm matches. A row's size may be missing; if present it is once, few, many or a size class.

V gene	D gene	clone size	J gene	CDR3 protein	CDR3 DNA
TRBV29-1	.	.	TRBJ1-1	CSVTPLGSGWTPGGTEAFF	TGCAGCGTCACACCCCTGGGGTCCGGATGGACTCCGGGCGGCACTGAAGCTTTCTTT
TRBV28	TRBD1	few	TRBJ1-5	CASRTLQGQQPQHF	TGTGCCAGCAGGACCTTACAGGGGCAACAGCCCCAGCATTTT
TRBV28	TRBD1	.	TRBJ1-4	CASRATGGREKLFF	TGTGCCAGCAGAGCGACAGGGGGACGGGAAAAACTGTTTTTT
TRBV2	.	few	TRBJ1-2	CASMGTAAYGYTF	TGTGCCAGCATGGGGACCGCCGCCTATGGCTACACCTTC
TRBV6-5	TRBD2	.	TRBJ2-7	CASSYSGREGLSYEQYF	TGTGCCAGCAGTTACTCAGGGCGGGAGGGCCTCTCCTACGAGCAGTACTTC
TRBV29-1	.	few	TRBJ1-5	CSVEPLPGGDQPQHF	TGCAGCGTTGAGCCCCTCCCGGGAGGGGATCAGCCCCAGCATTTT
TRBV11-2	TRBD2	once	TRBJ2-1	CASSLEGAGGYNEQFF	TGTGCCAGCAGCTTAGAGGGCGCGGGAGGTTACAATGAGCAGTTCTTC
TRBV28	.	few	TRBJ1-5	CASKQWGGRSNQPQHF	TGTGCCAGCAAACAGTGGGGGGGCCGGAGCAATCAGCCCCAGCATTTT
TRBV2	.	many	TRBJ2-7	CASSDALSYEQYF	TGTGCCAGCAGTGACGCACTCTCCTACGAGCAGTACTTC
TRBV6-2/TRBV6-3	.	few	TRBJ1-2	CASSYSEGGYTF	TGTGCCAGCAGTTACTCGGAGGGAGGCTACACCTTC
TRBV27	.	many	TRBJ1-1	CASSLTQGMNTEAFF	TGTGCCAGCAGTCTAACCCAGGGGATGAACACTGAAGCTTTCTTT
TRBV12-3/TRBV12-4	.	many	TRBJ1-2	CASSFGTDGYTF	TGTGCCAGCAGTTTTGGAACAGATGGCTACACCTTC
TRBV10-3	TRBD2	many	TRBJ2-2	CAIRAGTTDTGELFF	TGTGCCATCAGGGCCGGGACTACGGACACCGGGGAGCTGTTTTTT
TRBV30	.	.	TRBJ1-1	CAWSVFRVSVPTEAFF	TGTGCCTGGAGTGTATTTCGGGTTTCCGTGCCCACTGAAGCTTTCTTT
TRBV7-9	TRBD1	few	TRBJ1-4	CASSPTGGIGTNEKLFF	TGTGCCAGCAGCCCCACAGGGGGGATAGGAACTAATGAAAAACTGTTTTTT
TRBV10-2	.	.	TRBJ2-7	CASSGLGWGSSSYEQYF	TGCGCCAGCAGTGGACTAGGTTGGGGATCGAGCTCCTACGAGCAGTACTTC
TRBV27	.	.	TRBJ2-1	CASSYNSGLNNEQFF	TGTGCCAGCAGTTATAATAGCGGTCTCAACAATGAGCAGTTCTTC
TRBV20-1	.	.	TRBJ1-1	CSASFWGAEAFF	TGCAGTGCTAGCTTCTGGGGCGCTGAAGCTTTCTTT
TRBV15	.	few	TRBJ2-7	CATSRDPDTYEQYF	TGTGCCACCAGCAGAGATCCGGATACCTACGAGCAGTACTTC
TRBV20-1	.	many	TRBJ2-5	CSAAGFQETQYF	TGCAGTGCTGCGGGATTTCAGGAGACCCAGTACTTC
TRBV20-1	TRBD2	.	TRBJ2-5	CSAKWGGETQYF	TGCAGTGCCAAGTGGGGGGGAGAGACCCAGTACTTC
TRBV9	.	few	TRBJ2-2	CASSVDLRANTGELFF	TGTGCCAGCAGCGTAGACCTACGCGCGAACACCGGGGAGCTGTTTTTT
TRBV5-1	TRBD1	few	TRBJ2-4	CASSRTGQGTIQYF	TGCGCCAGCAGCCGAACGGGACAGGGGACCATTCAGTACTTC
TRBV3-1	TRBD1	.	TRBJ2-1	CASSQDPSGGGQFF	TGTGCCAGCAGCCAAGACCCTTCAGGGGGCGGGCAGTTCTTC
TRBV6-1	.	few	TRBJ2-7	CASSGGAGSIYEQYF	TGTGCCAGCAGCGGGGGAGCCGGGTCGATCTACGAGCAGTACTTC
TRBV28	.	many	TRBJ1-2	CASSLGWSGYTF	TGTGCCAGCAGTTTGGGCTGGAGTGGCTACACCTTC
TRBV12-3/TRBV12-4	TRBD1	few	TRBJ2-7	CASSPRTGQYEQYF	TGTGCCAGCAGCCCAAGGACAGGGCAATACGAGCAGTACTTC
TRBV28	.	.	TRBJ2-5	CASTLELAGEAETQYF	TGTGCCAGCACTCTGGAGCTAGCCGGAGAGGCAGAGACCCAGTACTTC
TRBV20-1	.	few	TRBJ1-1	CSAVQGIAEAFF	TGCAGTGCTGTCCAGGGGATCGCTGAAGCTTTCTTT
TRBV12-3/TRBV12-4	TRBD1	.	TRBJ1-5	CASSFQGGVQPQHF	TGTGCCAGCAGTTTTCAGGGGGGGGTTCAGCCCCAGCATTTT